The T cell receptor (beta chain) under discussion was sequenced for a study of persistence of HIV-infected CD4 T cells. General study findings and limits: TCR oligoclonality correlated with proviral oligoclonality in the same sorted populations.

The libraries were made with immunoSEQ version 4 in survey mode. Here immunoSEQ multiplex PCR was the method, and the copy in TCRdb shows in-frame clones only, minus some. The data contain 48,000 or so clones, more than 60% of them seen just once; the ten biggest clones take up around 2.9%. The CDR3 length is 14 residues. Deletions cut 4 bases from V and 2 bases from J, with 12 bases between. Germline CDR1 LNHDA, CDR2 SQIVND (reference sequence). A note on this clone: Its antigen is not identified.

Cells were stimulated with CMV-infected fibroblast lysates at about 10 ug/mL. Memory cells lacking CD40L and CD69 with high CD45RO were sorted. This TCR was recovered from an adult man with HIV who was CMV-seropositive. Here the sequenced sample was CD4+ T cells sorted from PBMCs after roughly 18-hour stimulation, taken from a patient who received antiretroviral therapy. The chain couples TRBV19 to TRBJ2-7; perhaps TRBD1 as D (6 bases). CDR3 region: CASSTSTGTYEQYF. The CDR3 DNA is TGTGCCAGTAGTACCTCAACAGGGACCTACGAGCAGTACTTC.